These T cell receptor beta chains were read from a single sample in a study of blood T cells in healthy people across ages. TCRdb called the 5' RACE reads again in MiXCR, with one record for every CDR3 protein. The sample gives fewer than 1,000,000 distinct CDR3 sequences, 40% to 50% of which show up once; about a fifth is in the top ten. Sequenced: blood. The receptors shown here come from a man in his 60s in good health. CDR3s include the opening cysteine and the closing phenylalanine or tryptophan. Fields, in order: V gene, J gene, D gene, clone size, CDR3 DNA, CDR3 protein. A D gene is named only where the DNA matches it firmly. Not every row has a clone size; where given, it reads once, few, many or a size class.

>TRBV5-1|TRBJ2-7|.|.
TGCGCCAGCAGCTTGGAGGCCCTATCGGGCGAGCAGTACTTC
CASSLEALSGEQYF
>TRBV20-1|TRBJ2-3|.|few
TGCAGTGCTACGAGGACGGGGCTAGGTGTACCAGATACGCAGTATTTT
CSATRTGLGVPDTQYF
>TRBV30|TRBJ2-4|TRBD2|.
TGTGCCTGGAGTGTACCGGGGGGAATAGCCAAAAACATTCAGTACTTC
CAWSVPGGIAKNIQYF
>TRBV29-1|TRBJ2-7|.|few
TGCAGCGTTTCCAGGGGAGGGCAAATCTTTTCCGAGCAGTACTTC
CSVSRGGQIFSEQYF
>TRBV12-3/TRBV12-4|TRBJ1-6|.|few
TGTGCCAGCCGCCTCGGGAATCGGTCACCCCTCCACTTT
CASRLGNRSPLHF
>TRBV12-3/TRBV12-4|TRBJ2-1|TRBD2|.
TGTGCCAGCAGTTTAGGTAGCGGGGGGGCTGGCCTTGAGCAGCTCTTC
CASSLGSGGAGLEQLF
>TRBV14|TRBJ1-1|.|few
TGTGCCAGCAGCCAAGCTTCGCCCACTGAAGCTTTCTTT
CASSQASPTEAFF
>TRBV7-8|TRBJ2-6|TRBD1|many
TGTGCCAGCAGCTTAGTCGGGCAGGGGGCGCGTGGGGCCAACGTCCTGACTTTC
CASSLVGQGARGANVLTF
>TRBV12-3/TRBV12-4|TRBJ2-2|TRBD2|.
TGTGCCAGCACCTTTAGAGGGACTAGCGGGGGGCCAACCGGGGAGCTGTTTTTT
CASTFRGTSGGPTGELFF
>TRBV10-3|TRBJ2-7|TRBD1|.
TGTGCCATCAGTCTCGATCAGGGGGCGGCGGGCGAGCAGTACTTC
CAISLDQGAAGEQYF
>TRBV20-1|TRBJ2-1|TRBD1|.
TGCAGTGCAAAGAGGGGACAGGCCCTCGTTAGTGAGCAGTTCTTC
CSAKRGQALVSEQFF
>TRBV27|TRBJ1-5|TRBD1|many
TGTGCCAGCAGTTCGCGGACAGGGGGAAATCAGCCCCAGCATTTT
CASSSRTGGNQPQHF
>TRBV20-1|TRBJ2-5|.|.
TGCAGTGCCTGGAGGGAGACCCAGTACTTC
CSAWRETQYF
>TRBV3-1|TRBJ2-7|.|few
TGTGCCAGCAGCCAAGTTCCTGGGACGTCCGACTCCTACGAGCAGTACTTC
CASSQVPGTSDSYEQYF
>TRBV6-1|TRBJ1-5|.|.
TGTGCCAGCAGTGGCTCCGGGACCTTCAATCAGCCCCAGCATTTT
CASSGSGTFNQPQHF
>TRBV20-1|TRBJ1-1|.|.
TGCAGTGCTAGAGATGAGTCCGGCCTGAACACTGAAGCTTTCTTT
CSARDESGLNTEAFF
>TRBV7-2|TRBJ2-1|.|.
TGTGCCAGCAGCTTAGAGTACCCTTGGCCCTACAATGAGCAGTTCTTC
CASSLEYPWPYNEQFF
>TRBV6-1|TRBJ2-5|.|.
TGTGCCAGCAGTGGAGGACAGCCGTACCAAGAGACCCAGTACTTC
CASSGGQPYQETQYF
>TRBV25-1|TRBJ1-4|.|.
TGTGCCAGCAGTGCACTTCGGGCCGACCTTAATGAAAAACTGTTTTTT
CASSALRADLNEKLFF
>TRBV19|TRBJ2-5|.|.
TGTGCCAGTAGTTACCGGGCAGTCCAGTACTTC
CASSYRAVQYF
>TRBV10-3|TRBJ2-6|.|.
TGTGCCATCAGTGAGTCCCAGGGCTGGGCCAACGTCCTGACTTTC
CAISESQGWANVLTF
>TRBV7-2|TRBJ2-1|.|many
TGTGCCAGCAGCTTAGGGCCCCCGGGCTCCTACAATGAGCAGTTCTTC
CASSLGPPGSYNEQFF
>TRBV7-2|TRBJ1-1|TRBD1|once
TGTGCCAGCAGCTTACCGTCTAATACAGGGGGAAGGAACACTGAAGCTTTCTTT
CASSLPSNTGGRNTEAFF
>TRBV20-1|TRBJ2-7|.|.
TGCAGTGCTAGAGTTCAGGGGGGAGAGCGGTTTGTATTCCACGAGCAGTACTTC
CSARVQGGERFVFHEQYF
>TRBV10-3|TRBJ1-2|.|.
TGTGCCATCAGTGAGTCGAATCAGGGTCGTGGCTACACCTTC
CAISESNQGRGYTF
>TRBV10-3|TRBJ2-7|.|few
TGTGCCATCAGTCAGATATCCTACGAGCAGTACTTC
CAISQISYEQYF
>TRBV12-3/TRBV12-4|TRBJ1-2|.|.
TGTGCCAGCAGTTGGATAGCGGGAAGCTCCTATGGCTACACCTTC
CASSWIAGSSYGYTF
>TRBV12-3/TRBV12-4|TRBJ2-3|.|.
TGTGCCAGCAGTCCCGGAGATACGGAGTATTTT
CASSPGDTEYF
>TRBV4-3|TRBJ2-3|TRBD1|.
TGCGCCAGCAGCCAAGCCGCCGGACAGGGGGCCAGCACAGATACGCAGTATTTT
CASSQAAGQGASTDTQYF
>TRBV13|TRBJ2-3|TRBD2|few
TGTGCCAGCGCCGGGACTAGCGGGGGGCTAAGCACAGATACGCAGTATTTT
CASAGTSGGLSTDTQYF
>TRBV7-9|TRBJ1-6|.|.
TGTGCCAGCAGCTTAGAAATAAATAATTCACCCCTCCACTTT
CASSLEINNSPLHF
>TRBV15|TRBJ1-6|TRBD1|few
TGTGCCACCAGCAGACCTACAGGGGTGACCTATAATTCACCCCTCCACTTT
CATSRPTGVTYNSPLHF
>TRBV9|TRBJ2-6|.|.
TGTGCCAGCAGCAGACCCGGGACAAGTCCCTCTGGGGCCAACGTCCTGACTTTC
CASSRPGTSPSGANVLTF
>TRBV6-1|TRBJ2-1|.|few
TGTGCCAGCTCCTTCACTTGGGGCAGAGATGAGCAGTTCTTC
CASSFTWGRDEQFF
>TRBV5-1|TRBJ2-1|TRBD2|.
TGCGCCAGCAGCTTACCCGGGACTAGCAGCAATGAGCAGTTCTTC
CASSLPGTSSNEQFF
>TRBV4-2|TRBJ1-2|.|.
TGTGCCAGCAGCCAACAGGGAGGGGAGTATGGCTACACCTTC
CASSQQGGEYGYTF
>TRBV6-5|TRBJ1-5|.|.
TGTGCCAGCAGTGACTTCGACCGCGGGCCCCAGCATTTT
CASSDFDRGPQHF
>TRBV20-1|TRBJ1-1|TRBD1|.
TGCAGTGCTCCCCGGGGACAGACTGAAGCTTTCTTT
CSAPRGQTEAFF
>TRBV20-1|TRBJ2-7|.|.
TGCAGTATGGACAGCAACAACGAGCAGTACTTC
CSMDSNNEQYF
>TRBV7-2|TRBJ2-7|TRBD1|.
TGTGCCAGCAGCTCACAGACAGGGCCCTACGAGCAGTACTTC
CASSSQTGPYEQYF
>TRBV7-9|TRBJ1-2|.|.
TGTGCCAGCAGCTTAGGAGGCACACTTCATGGCTACACCTTC
CASSLGGTLHGYTF
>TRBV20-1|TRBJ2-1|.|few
TGCAGTGCTAGGGACGCCCTTAGCCCCAATGAGCAGTTCTTC
CSARDALSPNEQFF
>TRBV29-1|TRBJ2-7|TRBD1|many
TGCAGCGTTAATGGGGACAGGATCCACGAGCAGTACTTC
CSVNGDRIHEQYF
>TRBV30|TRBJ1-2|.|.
TGTGCCTGGAGTAAGGGGCCGGTGGACTATGGCTACACCTTC
CAWSKGPVDYGYTF
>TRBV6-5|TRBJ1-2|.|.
TGTGCCAGCAGTTACTCGAGCTCCAGGGTGAGCTATGGCTACACCTTC
CASSYSSSRVSYGYTF
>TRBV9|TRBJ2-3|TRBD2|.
TGTGCCAGCAGCCAGGCTAGCGGGGGAACAGATACGCAGTATTTT
CASSQASGGTDTQYF
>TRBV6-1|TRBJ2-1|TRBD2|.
TGTGCCAGCAGTGGGACTAGCGGGGGACTTTGGAATGAGCAGTTCTTC
CASSGTSGGLWNEQFF
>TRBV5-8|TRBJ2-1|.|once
TGTGCCAGCAGCTTGAAGCTAGCCCCCTACAATGAGCAGTTCTTC
CASSLKLAPYNEQFF
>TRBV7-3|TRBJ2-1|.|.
TGTGCCAGCAACCAGGGACCGAACAATGAGCAGTTCTTC
CASNQGPNNEQFF
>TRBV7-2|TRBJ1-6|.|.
TGTGCCAGCAGCTTAGATCCGTCCTACCCATATTCACCCCTCCACTTT
CASSLDPSYPYSPLHF
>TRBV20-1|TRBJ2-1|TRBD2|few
TGCAGTGCTTGGGGTAGCGGGGGGGCCTCCTACAATGAGCAGTTCTTC
CSAWGSGGASYNEQFF
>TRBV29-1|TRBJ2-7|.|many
TGCAGCGTAGGACATGATGGCGAGCAGTACTTC
CSVGHDGEQYF
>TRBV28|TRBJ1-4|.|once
TGTGCCAGCAGTTTATACGGGGGGCGTGAAAAACTGTTTTTT
CASSLYGGREKLFF